These T cell receptor beta chains were read from a single sample in a study of OX40 agonist ivuxolimab in advanced cancers. Assay: immunoSEQ multiplex PCR; the TCRdb copy retains only in-frame clones and omits some. The data show around 67,000 clones, roughly nine tenths seen once. The sample here was CD4+ or CD8+ T cells sorted from blood, taken in a trial of the OX40 agonist ivuxolimab. The receptors come from an adult with an advanced solid tumor such as melanoma, head and neck, liver or kidney cancer. The CDR3 runs from the conserved cysteine through the conserved F or W. The D gene is left open where the match is weak. Clone size is given for some rows only: seen once, a few or many times, or a class if the clone is expanded.

TRBJ1-1,few,TRBV30,.,TGTGCCTGGAGTGTATCGGCCACTGAAGCTTTCTTT,CAWSVSATEAFF
TRBJ1-5,.,TRBV10-3,.,TGTGCCATCAGTGATGGAGAGCAGCCCCAGCATTTT,CAISDGEQPQHF
TRBJ1-1,.,TRBV29-1,TRBD1,TGCAGCGCATCGACAGGGTGGGGCACTGAAGCTTTCTTT,CSASTGWGTEAFF
TRBJ2-3,.,TRBV5-1,.,TGCGCCAGCAGCTTGTTTGGCGTTAGCACAGATACGCAGTATTTT,CASSLFGVSTDTQYF
TRBJ2-2,.,TRBV2,.,TGTGCCAGCTCTGTCGACGGGAGTTCCGGGGAGCTGTTTTTT,CASSVDGSSGELFF
TRBJ2-3,.,TRBV7-9,.,TGTGCCAGCAGCTGGGGACGGACCACAGATACGCAGTATTTT,CASSWGRTTDTQYF
TRBJ2-5,.,TRBV30,.,TGTGCCTGGAGTGTCGGGGAAGAGACCCAGTACTTC,CAWSVGEETQYF
TRBJ2-2,.,TRBV5-4,.,TGTGCCAGCAGCAGAGGACTCGGTTACGCCGGGGAGCTGTTTTTT,CASSRGLGYAGELFF
TRBJ2-3,.,TRBV19,TRBD1,TGTGCCAGTAGTCTCTCCCGGGACAGGGCGCGTACGCAGTATTTT,CASSLSRDRARTQYF
TRBJ1-5,.,TRBV19,TRBD1,TGTGCCAGTAAGGGATCCCCGACAGGGAATCAGCCCCAGCATTTT,CASKGSPTGNQPQHF
TRBJ2-7,.,TRBV5-4,.,TGTGCCAGCAGCTTGGGACTACAGGTAACCTACGAGCAGTACTTC,CASSLGLQVTYEQYF
TRBJ2-3,.,TRBV7-2,TRBD2,TGTGCCAGCAGCCGACGGATTAGCGGGGGGGGCACAGATACGCAGTATTTT,CASSRRISGGGTDTQYF
TRBJ2-3,.,TRBV29-1,TRBD1,TGCAGCGTTGAAGGGGACAGATCTAGCACAGATACGCAGTATTTT,CSVEGDRSSTDTQYF
TRBJ1-2,.,TRBV6-5,.,TGTGCCAGCAGTTACTCACGACAGAAGGGCTACACCTTC,CASSYSRQKGYTF
TRBJ2-1,.,TRBV7-3,.,TGTGCCAGCAGCTTATGGGCCCCAAGGAGGGACAATGAGCAGTTCTTC,CASSLWAPRRDNEQFF
TRBJ2-7,.,TRBV5-1,.,TGCGCCAGCAGCTTGGCTGGGGGGCTCTCCTACGAGCAGTACTTC,CASSLAGGLSYEQYF
TRBJ2-6,.,TRBV29-1,.,TGCAGCGTAACTAACAGGGCGGACAACGTCCTGACTTTC,CSVTNRADNVLTF
TRBJ2-2,.,TRBV9,.,TGTGCCAGCAGCGTCCGACTAGAGGCCACCGGGGAGCTGTTTTTT,CASSVRLEATGELFF
TRBJ2-1,.,TRBV19,TRBD2,TGTGCCAGTAGTATCTTAGCGGGAGGGAATGAGCAGTTCTTC,CASSILAGGNEQFF
TRBJ1-1,.,TRBV7-9,.,TGTGCCAGCAGCTTAGGGGGGCAGATGAACACTGAAGCTTTCTTT,CASSLGGQMNTEAFF
TRBJ2-7,.,TRBV19,.,TGTGCCAGTAGTCCCGGGACACGCTACGAGCAGTACTTC,CASSPGTRYEQYF
TRBJ1-5,.,TRBV7-2,.,TGTGCCAGCAGCAGGGGACAATCGCAAGACAATCAGCCCCAGCATTTT,CASSRGQSQDNQPQHF
TRBJ2-2,.,TRBV19,.,TGTGCCAGTACCCCTCTGAGAGGGGCGGACACCGGGGAGCTGTTTTTT,CASTPLRGADTGELFF
TRBJ2-2,once,TRBV19,TRBD2,TGTGCCAGTCGGACTAGCGGGGGGACGGAGCTGTTTTTT,CASRTSGGTELFF
TRBJ1-3,.,TRBV9,.,TGTGCCAGCAGCCCCCCACCCGAGGACAGCTACCCGTGGGGAAACACCATATATTTT,CASSPPPEDSYPWGNTIYF
TRBJ1-5,.,TRBV28,.,TGTGCCAGCAGTCCGATTGGGGGATCCGATACTAATCAGCCCCAGCATTTT,CASSPIGGSDTNQPQHF